The 12 T cell receptor beta chains reported below all come from one sample, sequenced in a study of shared clonotypes between healthy human individuals. Using immunoSEQ multiplex PCR, the repertoire was profiled, and TCRdb retains in-frame clones only, with some absent. The data contain some 2 million clones, around 95% of them singletons. The sample consisted of naive CD4+ T cells sorted from blood. This sample's subset: CD45RA+ positively selected. All receptors come from a man between 18 and 29 years old in good health.

The gene calls are TRBV27 and TRBJ1-6; D call uncertain. Trimming removed 3 bases from V and 0 bases from J, with 15 bases in between. The CDR3 spans 18 residues. The germline V gene has CDR1 MNHEY and CDR2 SMNVEV (reference sequence). CDR3 coding DNA: TGTGCCAGCAGTTTTCAAAGGGAGACGAGCTCCTATAATTCACCCCTCCACTTT. Its protein is CASSFQRETSSYNSPLHF.

This chain links TRBV5-4 with TRBJ1-2; tentative D call: TRBD1 (5 bases). This CDR3 has 14 amino acids. V lost 7 bases to trimming and J lost 5 bases, with 18 bases between them. In germline, CDR1 is SGHNT, CDR2 YYREEE (reference sequence). CDR3 sequence (DNA): TGTGCCAGCCGAGCCTTGGGGGGACCGTATGGCTACACCTTC. It specifies CASRALGGPYGYTF.

The chain couples TRBV5-4 to TRBJ1-4; D is uncertain. The ends were cut back, 4 bases at V and 8 bases at J, with 18 bases in the middle. This CDR3 region has 15 residues. Germline assignment: CDR1 SGHNT and CDR2 YYREEE (reference sequence). The CDR3 here is CASSSGRSPVEKLFF. The CDR3 nucleotides are TGTGCCAGCAGCAGCGGACGGTCGCCTGTGGAAAAACTGTTTTTT.

The V call is TRBV7-2, the J call TRBJ1-1, with unresolved D. V gave up 2 bases and J gave up 1 base, with 5 bases separating them. CDR1 is SGHTA, CDR2 FQGNSA, per germline. This CDR3 has 13 amino acids. The CDR3 here is CASSLYENTEAFF. In nucleotides, the CDR3 is TGTGCCAGCAGCTTATACGAGAACACTGAAGCTTTCTTT. Full variable domain (remainder filled in from reference TRBV7-2 and TRBJ1-1): GAGVSQSPSNKVTEKGKDVELRCDPISGHTALYWYRQSLGQGLEFLIYFQGNSAPDKSGLPSDRFSAERTGGSVSTLTIQRTQQEDSAVYLCASSLYENTEAFFGQGTRLTVV.

This sequence joins TRBV18 and TRBJ2-3; the D is unclear. Germline CDR1 is KGHSH and CDR2 is LQKENI. There are 14 residues in the CDR3. The V and J ends lost 2 bases and 4 bases respectively, with 10 bases between them. The CDR3 is CASSPGLDADTQYF. CDR3 bases: TGTGCCAGCTCACCAGGGCTAGACGCAGATACGCAGTATTTT. The variable domain in full, completed from reference TRBV18 and TRBJ2-3, reads NAGVMQNPRHLVRRRGQEARLRCSPMKGHSHVYWYRQLPEEGLKFMVYLQKENIIDESGMPKERFSAEFPKEGPSILRIQQVVRGDSAAYFCASSPGLDADTQYFGPGTRLTVL.

The V gene is TRBV18, the J gene TRBJ1-1; D unresolved. V was clipped by 3 bases and J by 3 bases, with 8 bases between them. Germline V lookup: CDR1 KGHSH, CDR2 LQKENI. The CDR3 is made up of 13 amino acids. CDR3 in DNA: TGTGCCAGCTCACCTGAATACTACACTGAAGCTTTCTTT. Protein product: CASSPEYYTEAFF.

A word on this clone: One end of the junction is discordant with germline, which a read error may explain. The genes are TRBV19 and TRBJ1-5; no clear D gene. CDR3 length: 15 amino acids. The germline gives CDR1 LNHDA, CDR2 SQIVND (reference sequence). CDR3 nucleotide sequence: TGTGCCAGTAGTTTAGAGGATGGAAGCAATCAGCCCCAGCATTTT. Translated: CASSLEDGSNQPQHF.

This sequence joins TRBV6-5 and TRBJ1-2, with D unresolved. Germline-derived CDR1 and CDR2 are MNHEY and SVGAGI. The V and J ends lost 11 bases and 0 bases respectively, with 10 bases between them. CDR3 length: 12 residues. CDR3 loop: CAGSSANYGYTF. CDR3 in DNA: TGTGCCGGGTCGTCAGCTAACTATGGCTACACCTTC.

V and J are TRBV25-1 and TRBJ1-6; D remains ambiguous. The germline gives CDR1 MGHDK, CDR2 SYGVNS. This CDR3 comprises 13 residues. V gave up 8 bases and J gave up 0 bases, with 5 bases separating them. CDR3 in amino acids: CASQASYNSPLHF. CDR3 sequence (DNA): TGTGCCAGCCAGGCCTCCTATAATTCACCCCTCCACTTT.

V gene TRBV5-6 combines with J gene TRBJ1-2; D unclear. V was cut by 1 base and J by 0 bases, with 4 bases left in between. Germline CDR1 and CDR2: SGHDT and YYEEEE. The CDR3 runs 13 residues. The CDR3 protein is CASSLKANYGYTF. The CDR3 DNA follows: TGTGCCAGCAGCTTGAAAGCTAACTATGGCTACACCTTC.

This chain joins TRBV10-3 and TRBJ1-6; 10 positions match TRBD1. The CDR3 runs to 15 residues. CDR1 ENHRY and CDR2 SYGVKD come from the germline V gene. V shed 3 bases, J shed 9 bases, and the junction held 5 bases outside the gene matches. CDR3: CAISDGDRGVSPLHF. CDR3 in DNA: TGTGCCATCAGTGACGGGGACAGGGGAGTTTCACCCCTCCACTTT.

At least ten counts were recorded for this clone. The chain has TRBV4-1 and TRBJ2-5; possible D gene TRBD2, 6 bases. Trimming pared 2 bases from V and 4 bases from J, leaving 8 bases between. The CDR3 has 13 amino acids. CDR1 and CDR2 from the germline V gene are MGHRA and YSYEKL. CDR3 DNA: TGCGCCAGCAGCCAACCGGGGGTAGAGACCCAGTACTTC. Protein product: CASSQPGVETQYF.